This T cell receptor (beta chain) was profiled in a study of beta chain features in type 1 diabetes. The CDR3 sequence is 14 residues long. The germline V gene has CDR1 SGHTA and CDR2 FQGNSA. The V and J ends lost 3 bases and 2 bases, in that order; junction bases with no gene match: 3. Of note for this clone: The target antigen is unknown.

Study-wide points: In all four CD4+ subsets, TCRB CDR3 length was significantly, moderately reduced in type 1 diabetes.

All of the isolated RNA was reverse transcribed, so expressed TCRB transcripts were sequenced. Only in-frame clones appear in the TCRdb table, and some are missing; sequencing was by immunoSEQ multiplex PCR. The data hold around 250,000 clones, with around 15% observed a single time. Sequencing was carried out using naive CD4+ T cells from blood. This receptor was taken from a man aged 25 to 45 with type 1 diabetes. The chain joins TRBV7-2 to TRBJ1-1; TRBD1 matches 7 bases. CDR3 in amino acids: CASSFNRGNTEAFF. CDR3 DNA: TGTGCCAGCAGCTTCAACAGGGGTAACACTGAAGCTTTCTTT.